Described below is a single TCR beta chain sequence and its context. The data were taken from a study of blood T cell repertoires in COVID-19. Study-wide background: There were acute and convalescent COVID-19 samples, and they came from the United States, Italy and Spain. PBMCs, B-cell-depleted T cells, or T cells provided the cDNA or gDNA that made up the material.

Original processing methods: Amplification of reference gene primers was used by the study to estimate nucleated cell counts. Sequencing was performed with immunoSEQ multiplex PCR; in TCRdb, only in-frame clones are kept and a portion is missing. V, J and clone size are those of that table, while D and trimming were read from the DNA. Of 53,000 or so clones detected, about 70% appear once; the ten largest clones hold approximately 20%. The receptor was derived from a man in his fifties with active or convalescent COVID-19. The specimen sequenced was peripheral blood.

DNA for the CDR3: TGTGCCAGCAGCCTTGTAAGTGCGAACTATGGCTACACCTTC. It translates to CASSLVSANYGYTF. The rearrangement joins TRBV7-2 to TRBJ1-2; D remains unclear. The CDR3 covers 14 residues. Trimming stripped 5 bases from V and 2 bases from J, with 12 bases between. CDR1 and CDR2 (germline): SGHTA, FQGNSA.